The source of this T cell receptor (beta chain) is a study of T cell responses to AZD1222 COVID-19 vaccine. Whole-study findings and limits: It was only 6 or 7 AZD1222 recipients who were seropositive at baseline. Repertoire sampling happened only post peak T cell response. Reports say nearly half of spike-specific TCRs go after unmutated variant regions.

The CDR3 runs 13 residues. Germline CDR1 reads SEHNR; CDR2 reads FQNEAQ (reference sequence). V was pared by 5 bases and J by 7 bases, with 12 bases between. About this clone: As yet, its antigen is unknown.

Assay used: immunoSEQ multiplex PCR; TCRdb lists only in-frame clones, some missing. Altogether 150,000 to 200,000 clones are present, under 95% being singletons, with the ten largest covering over 4.5%. The V gene is TRBV7-9, the J gene TRBJ1-5; D not certain. The sequenced sample was peripheral blood, obtained 28 days after the second AZD1222 dose. The origin of this receptor is an adult who received the AZD1222 COVID-19 vaccine. In DNA form, the CDR3 reads TGTGCCAGCAGCGCGCAGGAGGGCCAGCCCCAGCATTTT. It translates to CASSAQEGQPQHF.